The TCR beta chain under discussion was sequenced for a study of CD8+ T cells in alopecia areata. Reverse transcribed after extraction, RNA yielded cDNA as the sequencing template. Profiling relied on immunoSEQ multiplex PCR, and the TCRdb table lists in-frame clones only, not all of them. Of approximately 160,000 clones listed, approximately 57% are singletons. Treatment specified: oral pan-JAK inhibitor, 5-10 mg twice daily. Looked up from germline, CDR1 is SGHTA and CDR2 is FQGNSA. The CDR3 length is 15 residues. V lost 1 base and J lost 5, with 14 bases in between. Source: CD4+ T cells sorted from blood, taken at week 24, from a patient treated with tofacitinib. The chain joins TRBV7-2 to TRBJ1-2; maybe TRBD1 (5 bases). The TCR was taken from a human donor with alopecia areata. The DNA of the CDR3 is TGTGCCAGCAGCTTAGATGCGGGGCGAGATTATGGCTACACCTTC. Amino acid sequence: CASSLDAGRDYGYTF.